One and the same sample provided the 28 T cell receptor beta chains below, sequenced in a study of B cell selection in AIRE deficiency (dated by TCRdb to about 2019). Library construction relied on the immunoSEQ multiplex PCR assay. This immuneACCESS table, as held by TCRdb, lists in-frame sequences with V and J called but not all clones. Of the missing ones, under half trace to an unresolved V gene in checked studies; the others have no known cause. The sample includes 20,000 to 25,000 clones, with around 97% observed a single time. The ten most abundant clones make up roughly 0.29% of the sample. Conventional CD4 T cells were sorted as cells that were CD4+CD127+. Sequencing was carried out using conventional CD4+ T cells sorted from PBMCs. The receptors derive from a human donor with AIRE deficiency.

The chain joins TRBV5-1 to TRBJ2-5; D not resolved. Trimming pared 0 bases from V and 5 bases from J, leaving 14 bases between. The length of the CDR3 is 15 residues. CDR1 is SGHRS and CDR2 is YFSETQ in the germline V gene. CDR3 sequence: CASSLGVQRRETQYF. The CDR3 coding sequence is TGCGCCAGCAGCTTGGGGGTACAGAGGCGGGAGACCCAGTACTTC.

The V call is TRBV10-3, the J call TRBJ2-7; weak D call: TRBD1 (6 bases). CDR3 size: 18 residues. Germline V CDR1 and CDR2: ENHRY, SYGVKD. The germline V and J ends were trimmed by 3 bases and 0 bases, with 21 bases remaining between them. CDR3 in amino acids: CAISDMIGSDRFSYEQYF. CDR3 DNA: TGTGCCATCAGTGATATGATTGGGTCCGACAGGTTCTCCTACGAGCAGTACTTC.

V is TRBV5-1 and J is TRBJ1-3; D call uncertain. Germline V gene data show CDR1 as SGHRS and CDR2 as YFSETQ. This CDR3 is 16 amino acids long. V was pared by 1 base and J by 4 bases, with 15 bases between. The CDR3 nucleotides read TGCGCCAGCAGCTTGCAGGCAGGTCAAACGGGAAACACCATATATTTT. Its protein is CASSLQAGQTGNTIYF. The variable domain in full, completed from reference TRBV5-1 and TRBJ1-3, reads KAGVTQTPRYLIKTRGQQVTLSCSPISGHRSVSWYQQTPGQGLQFLFEYFSETQRNKGNFPGRFSGRQFSNSRSEMNVSTLELGDSALYLCASSLQAGQTGNTIYFGEGSWLTVV.

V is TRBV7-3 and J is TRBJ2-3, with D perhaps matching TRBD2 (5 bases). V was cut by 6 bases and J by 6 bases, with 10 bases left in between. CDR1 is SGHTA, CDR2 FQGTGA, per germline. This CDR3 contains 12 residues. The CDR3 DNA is TGTGCCAGCAGTAAACTAGGTGATACGCAGTATTTT. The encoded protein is CASSKLGDTQYF.

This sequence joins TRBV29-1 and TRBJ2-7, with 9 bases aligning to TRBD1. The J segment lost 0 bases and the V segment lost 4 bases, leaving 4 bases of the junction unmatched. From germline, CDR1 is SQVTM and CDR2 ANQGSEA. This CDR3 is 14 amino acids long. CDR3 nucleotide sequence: TGCAGCGTTGTACGGGGACAGGGCTCCTACGAGCAGTACTTC. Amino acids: CSVVRGQGSYEQYF.

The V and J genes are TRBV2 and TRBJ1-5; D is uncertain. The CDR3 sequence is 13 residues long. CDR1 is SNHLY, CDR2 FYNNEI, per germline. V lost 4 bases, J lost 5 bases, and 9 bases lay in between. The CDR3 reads CASSVALYQPQHF. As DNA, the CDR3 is TGTGCCAGCAGTGTAGCCCTCTATCAGCCCCAGCATTTT. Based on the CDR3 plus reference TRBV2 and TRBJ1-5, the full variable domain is EPEVTQTPSHQVTQMGQEVILRCVPISNHLYFYWYRQILGQKVEFLVSFYNNEISEKSEIFDDQFSVERPDGSNFTLKIRSTKLEDSAMYFCASSVALYQPQHFGDGTRLSIL.

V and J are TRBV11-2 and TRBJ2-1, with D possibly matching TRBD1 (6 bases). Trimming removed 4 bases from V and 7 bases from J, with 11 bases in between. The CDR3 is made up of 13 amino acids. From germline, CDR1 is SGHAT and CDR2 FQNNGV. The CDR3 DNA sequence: TGTGCCAGCAGCTCCGAACAGGGTAATGAGCAGTTCTTC. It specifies CASSSEQGNEQFF.

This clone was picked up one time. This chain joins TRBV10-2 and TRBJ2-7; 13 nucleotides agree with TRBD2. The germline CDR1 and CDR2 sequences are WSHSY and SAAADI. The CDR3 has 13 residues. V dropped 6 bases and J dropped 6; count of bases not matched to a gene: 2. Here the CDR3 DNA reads TGCGCCAGCAGAAGACTAGCGGGAGGCGAGCAGTACTTC. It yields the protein CASRRLAGGEQYF.

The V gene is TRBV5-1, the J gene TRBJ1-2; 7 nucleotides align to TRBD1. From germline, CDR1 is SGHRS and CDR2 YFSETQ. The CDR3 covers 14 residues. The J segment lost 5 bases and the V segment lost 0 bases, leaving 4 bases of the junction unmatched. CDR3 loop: CASSLADRAYGYTF. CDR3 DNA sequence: TGCGCCAGCAGCTTGGCTGACAGGGCGTATGGCTACACCTTC.

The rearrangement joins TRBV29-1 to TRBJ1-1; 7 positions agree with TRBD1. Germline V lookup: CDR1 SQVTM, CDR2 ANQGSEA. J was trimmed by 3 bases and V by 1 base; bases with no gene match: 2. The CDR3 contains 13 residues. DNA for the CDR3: TGCAGCGTTGAAGCAGGGGGGTACACTGAAGCTTTCTTT. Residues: CSVEAGGYTEAFF.

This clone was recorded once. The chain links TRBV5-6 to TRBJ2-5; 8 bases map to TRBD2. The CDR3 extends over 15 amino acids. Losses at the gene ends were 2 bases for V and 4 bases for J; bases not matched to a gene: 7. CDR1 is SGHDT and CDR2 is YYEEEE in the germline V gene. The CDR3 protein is CASSFIAGLGETQYF. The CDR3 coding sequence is TGTGCCAGCAGCTTTATAGCGGGGCTCGGAGAGACCCAGTACTTC. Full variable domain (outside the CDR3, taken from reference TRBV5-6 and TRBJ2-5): DAGVTQSPTHLIKTRGQQVTLRCSPKSGHDTVSWYQQALGQGPQFIFQYYEEEERQRGNFPDRFSGHQFPNYSSELNVNALLLGDSALYLCASSFIAGLGETQYFGPGTRLLVL.

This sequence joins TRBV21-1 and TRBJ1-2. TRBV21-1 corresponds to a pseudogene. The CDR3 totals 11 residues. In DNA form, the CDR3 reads TGTGCCAGCAGAAAGACCTATGGCTACACCTTC. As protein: CASRKTYGYTF.

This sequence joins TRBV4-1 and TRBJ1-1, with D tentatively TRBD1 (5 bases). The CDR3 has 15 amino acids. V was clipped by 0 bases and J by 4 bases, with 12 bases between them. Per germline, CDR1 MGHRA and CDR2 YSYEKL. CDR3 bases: TGCGCCAGCAGCCAAGATGGGGGAGGCGGCACTGAAGCTTTCTTT. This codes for CASSQDGGGGTEAFF.

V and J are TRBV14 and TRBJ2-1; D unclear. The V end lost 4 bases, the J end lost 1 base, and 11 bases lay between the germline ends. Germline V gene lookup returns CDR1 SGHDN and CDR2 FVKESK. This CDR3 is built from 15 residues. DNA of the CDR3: TGTGCCAGCAGCCCCATTAGGTTTTCCTACAATGAGCAGTTCTTC. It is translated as CASSPIRFSYNEQFF.

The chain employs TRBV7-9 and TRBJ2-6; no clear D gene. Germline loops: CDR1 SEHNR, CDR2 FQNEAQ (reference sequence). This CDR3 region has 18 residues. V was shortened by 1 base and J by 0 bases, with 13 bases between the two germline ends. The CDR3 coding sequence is TGTGCCAGCAGCTTAGGTCTAGTCCCTTACTCTGGGGCCAACGTCCTGACTTTC. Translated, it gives CASSLGLVPYSGANVLTF. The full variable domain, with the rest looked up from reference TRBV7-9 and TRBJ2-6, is DTGVSQNPRHKITKRGQNVTFRCDPISEHNRLYWYRQTLGQGPEFLTYFQNEAQLEKSRLLSDRFSAERPKGSFSTLEIQRTEQGDSAMYLCASSLGLVPYSGANVLTFGAGSRLTVL.

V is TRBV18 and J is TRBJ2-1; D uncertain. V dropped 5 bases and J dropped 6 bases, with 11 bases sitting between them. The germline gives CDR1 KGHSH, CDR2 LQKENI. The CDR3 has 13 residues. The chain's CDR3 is CASSMGTVNEQFF. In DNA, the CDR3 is TGTGCCAGCTCAATGGGTACAGTCAATGAGCAGTTCTTC.

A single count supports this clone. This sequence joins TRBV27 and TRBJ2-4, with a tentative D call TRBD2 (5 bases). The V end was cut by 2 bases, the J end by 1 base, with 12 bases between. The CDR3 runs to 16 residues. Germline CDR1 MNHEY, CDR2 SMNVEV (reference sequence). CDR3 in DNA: TGTGCCAGCAGTTTAAGGGATGGGAGTGCCAAAAACATTCAGTACTTC. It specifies CASSLRDGSAKNIQYF.

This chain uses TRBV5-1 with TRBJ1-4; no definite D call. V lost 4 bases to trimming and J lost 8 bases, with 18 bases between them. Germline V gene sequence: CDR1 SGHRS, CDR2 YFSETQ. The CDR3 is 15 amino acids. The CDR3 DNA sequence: TGCGCCAGCAGCCTTCTCCCGGGATTTGGGGAAAAACTGTTTTTT. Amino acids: CASSLLPGFGEKLFF.

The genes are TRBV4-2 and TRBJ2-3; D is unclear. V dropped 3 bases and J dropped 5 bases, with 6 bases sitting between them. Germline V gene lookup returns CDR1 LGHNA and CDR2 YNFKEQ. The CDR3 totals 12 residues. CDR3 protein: CASSHILDTQYF. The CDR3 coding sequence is TGTGCCAGCAGCCATATTCTAGATACGCAGTATTTT.

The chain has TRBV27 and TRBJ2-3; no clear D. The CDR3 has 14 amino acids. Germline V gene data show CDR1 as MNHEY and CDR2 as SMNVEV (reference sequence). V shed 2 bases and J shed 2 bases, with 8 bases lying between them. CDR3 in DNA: TGTGCCAGCAGTTTACACCGATACACAGATACGCAGTATTTT. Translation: CASSLHRYTDTQYF.

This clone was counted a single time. CDR3 in amino acids: CASSSDRAQETQYF. The CDR3 DNA sequence: TGTGCCAGCAGCTCGGACAGGGCCCAAGAGACCCAGTACTTC. The chain couples TRBV5-4 to TRBJ2-5; 8 bases align to TRBD1. CDR3 length: 14 amino acids. Germline values: CDR1 SGHNT, CDR2 YYREEE (reference sequence). V was clipped by 3 bases and J by 1 base; unmatched bases: 2.

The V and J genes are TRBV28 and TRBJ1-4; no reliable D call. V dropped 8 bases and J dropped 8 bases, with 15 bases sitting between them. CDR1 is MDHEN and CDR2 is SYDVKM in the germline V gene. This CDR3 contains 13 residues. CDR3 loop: CASGRYLEEKLFF. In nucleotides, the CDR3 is TGTGCCAGCGGGAGGTATCTCGAGGAAAAACTGTTTTTT.

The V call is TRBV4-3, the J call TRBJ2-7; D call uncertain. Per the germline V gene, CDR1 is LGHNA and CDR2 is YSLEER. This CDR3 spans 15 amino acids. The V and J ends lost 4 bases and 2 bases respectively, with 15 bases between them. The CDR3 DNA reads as TGCGCCAGCAGCCGCTCTAGGACGGAGCCCTACGAGCAGTACTTC. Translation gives CASSRSRTEPYEQYF.

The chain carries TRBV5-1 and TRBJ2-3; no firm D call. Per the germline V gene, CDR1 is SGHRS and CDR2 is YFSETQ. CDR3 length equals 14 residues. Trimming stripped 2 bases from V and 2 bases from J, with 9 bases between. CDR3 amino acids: CASSFGQTTDTQYF. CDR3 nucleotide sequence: TGCGCCAGCAGCTTTGGGCAGACCACAGATACGCAGTATTTT.

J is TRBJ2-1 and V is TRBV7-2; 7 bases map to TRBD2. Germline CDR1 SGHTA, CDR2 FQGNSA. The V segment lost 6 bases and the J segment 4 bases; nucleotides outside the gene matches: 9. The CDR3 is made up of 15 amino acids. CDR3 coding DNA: TGTGCCAGCAGAAAGGGAGGGCTGGCTTACAATGAGCAGTTCTTC. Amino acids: CASRKGGLAYNEQFF.

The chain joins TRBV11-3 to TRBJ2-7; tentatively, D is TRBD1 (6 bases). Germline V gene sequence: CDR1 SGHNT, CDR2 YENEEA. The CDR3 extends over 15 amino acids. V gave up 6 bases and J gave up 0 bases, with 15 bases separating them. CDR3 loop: CASSHRGTPSYEQYF. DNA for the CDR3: TGTGCCAGCAGTCACCGTGGGACACCCTCCTACGAGCAGTACTTC.

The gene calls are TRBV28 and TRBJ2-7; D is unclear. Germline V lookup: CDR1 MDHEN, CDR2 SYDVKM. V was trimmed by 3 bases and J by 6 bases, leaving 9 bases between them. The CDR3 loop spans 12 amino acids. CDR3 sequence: CASSLDRLEQYF. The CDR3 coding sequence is TGTGCCAGCAGTTTGGATCGGCTCGAGCAGTACTTC.

CDR3 in amino acids: CASSIYGSSAKNIQYF. As DNA, the CDR3 is TGTGCCAGTAGTATTTACGGCAGTTCGGCCAAAAACATTCAGTACTTC. This chain uses TRBV19 with TRBJ2-4, with D hard to call. CDR3 length: 16 amino acids. Trimming stripped 3 bases from V and 1 base from J, with 13 bases between. Germline lookup yields CDR1 LNHDA and CDR2 SQIVND (reference sequence).